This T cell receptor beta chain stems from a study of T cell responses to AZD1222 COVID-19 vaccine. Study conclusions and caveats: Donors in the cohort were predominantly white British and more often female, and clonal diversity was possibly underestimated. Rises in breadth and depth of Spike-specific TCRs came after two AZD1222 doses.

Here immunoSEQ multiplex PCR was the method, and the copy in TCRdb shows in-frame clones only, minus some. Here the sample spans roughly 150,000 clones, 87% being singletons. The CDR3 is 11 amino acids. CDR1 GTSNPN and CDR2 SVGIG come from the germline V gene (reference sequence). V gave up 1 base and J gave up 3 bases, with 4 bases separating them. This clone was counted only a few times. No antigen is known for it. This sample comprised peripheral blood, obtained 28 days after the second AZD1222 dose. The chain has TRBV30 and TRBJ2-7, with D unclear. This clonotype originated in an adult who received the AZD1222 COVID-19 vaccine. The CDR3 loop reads CAWSGLYEQYF. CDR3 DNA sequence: TGTGCCTGGAGTGGACTCTACGAGCAGTACTTC.